Given below is one T cell receptor beta chain in context. The antigen remains undetermined. Donors gave around 10 milliliters of peripheral blood apiece. This entry comes from a study of blood T cells in healthy people across ages. Overall study results and limits: Diversity was higher, and naive CD4+ cells more numerous, in long-lived donors than in aged donors.

Through a sample-barcoded 5' primer and a J-beta primer mix, a second PCR was run for roughly 6 to 11 cycles. TCRdb fed the 5' RACE reads into MiXCR, producing one record per CDR3 protein. The table lists roughly 800,000 distinct CDR3 sequences, 58% of them singletons. The CDR3 has 12 residues. Germline assignment: CDR1 SEHNR and CDR2 FQNEAQ (reference sequence). The ends were cut back, 1 base at V and 9 bases at J, with 10 bases in the middle. V is TRBV7-9 and J is TRBJ2-7, with D maybe TRBD2 (6 bases). The specimen sequenced was blood. The sequence derives from a young man in good health. As DNA, the CDR3 is TGTGCCAGCAGCTTAGAGGGAGGCGGGCAGTACTTC. It is translated as CASSLEGGGQYF.